This TCR beta chain originates from a study of blood T cell repertoires in COVID-19. Whole-study context: T cells, B-cell-depleted T cells, or PBMCs provided the cDNA or gDNA that served as material.

TCRdb's table, derived via immunoSEQ multiplex PCR, lists solely in-frame clones and lacks some. The table includes around 700,000 clones, 70% to 90% detected once. Germline values: CDR1 SGDLS, CDR2 YYNGEE. V lost 7 bases and J lost 3; bases outside the gene matches: 11. The CDR3 extends over 17 amino acids. The chain has TRBV9 and TRBJ2-6; TRBD1 matches 9 bases. Source material: peripheral blood. The clonotype originates from a woman between 18 and 29 years old with acute or convalescent COVID-19. The CDR3 DNA sequence: TGTGCCAGCGGAACAGGGGGCGTCTTGAGTGGGGCCAACGTCCTGACTTTC. Its protein product is CASGTGGVLSGANVLTF.